In its sample, the clone carrying this T cell receptor beta chain was seen once. Original methodology: Scientists estimated how many nucleated cells there were by amplifying reference gene primers. Method: immunoSEQ multiplex PCR; TCRdb's copy keeps in-frame clones and lacks some. V, J and clone size are taken as reported in that table, and D and trimming were inferred from the DNA itself. The sample records around 70,000 clones, around four fifths being singletons. The CDR3 is 16 residues long. From germline, CDR1 is SQVTM and CDR2 ANQGSEA. Trimming stripped 6 bases from V and 0 bases from J, with 18 bases between. This sample is part of a study of blood T cell repertoires in COVID-19. Study in general: Samples came from the United States, Italy and Spain, spanning acute and convalescent COVID-19. The cDNA or gDNA used as material had been derived from T cells, B-cell-depleted T cells, or PBMCs.

The material sequenced was peripheral blood. This rearrangement joins TRBV29-1 to TRBJ2-1; D is undetermined. This clonotype originated in a woman aged 55-70 years with acute or convalescent COVID-19. The CDR3 reads CSVESTLRSSYNEQFF. CDR3 DNA: TGCAGCGTCGAATCAACCCTCCGGAGCTCCTACAATGAGCAGTTCTTC.